This is a list of T cell receptor beta chains from one sample in a study of blood T cell repertoires in COVID-19. Produced via immunoSEQ multiplex PCR; TCRdb's table is partial and in-frame only. The data hold some 490,000 clones, with around nine tenths observed a single time. Sequenced material: PBMCs or T cells enriched from blood (not recorded which). These receptors were taken from a woman aged 60-70 years who had recovered from COVID-19. Both conserved end residues are part of each CDR3. The D gene is left open where the match is weak. Not all rows give a size; the values are once, few, many and, for expanded clones, a class.

D gene: NA; V gene: TRBV18; J gene: TRBJ1-1; clone size: once; CDR3 DNA: TGTGCCAGCTCACCGAGGAACACTGAAGCTTTCTTT; CDR3 protein: CASSPRNTEAFF
D gene: TRBD1; V gene: TRBV2; J gene: TRBJ2-3; clone size: NA; CDR3 DNA: TGTGCCAGCAGTCCAGGGGGTGGGGGCACAGATACGCAGTATTTT; CDR3 protein: CASSPGGGGTDTQYF
D gene: NA; V gene: TRBV5-4; J gene: TRBJ1-1; clone size: NA; CDR3 DNA: TGTGCCAGCAGCTTGGGGCAGGCGAACACTGAAGCTTTCTTT; CDR3 protein: CASSLGQANTEAFF
D gene: NA; V gene: TRBV10-2; J gene: TRBJ1-2; clone size: NA; CDR3 DNA: TGCGCCAGCAGTGAGTCGATGGCAGGCTATGGCTACACCTTC; CDR3 protein: CASSESMAGYGYTF
D gene: NA; V gene: TRBV9; J gene: TRBJ2-1; clone size: few; CDR3 DNA: TGTGCCAGCAGCGTAGGACAGGACAATGAGCAGTTCTTC; CDR3 protein: CASSVGQDNEQFF
D gene: TRBD1; V gene: TRBV19; J gene: TRBJ1-4; clone size: once; CDR3 DNA: TGTGCCAGTAGTATGACAGGGGCTGGCGAAAAACTGTTTTTT; CDR3 protein: CASSMTGAGEKLFF
D gene: NA; V gene: TRBV5-4; J gene: TRBJ2-1; clone size: NA; CDR3 DNA: TGTGCCAGCAGCTTAAACCAAATTACAGGGTGGCGACACAATGAGCAGTTCTTC; CDR3 protein: CASSLNQITGWRHNEQFF
D gene: TRBD1; V gene: TRBV5-4; J gene: TRBJ1-1; clone size: NA; CDR3 DNA: TGTGCCAGCAGCTCAGGGGGCACTGAAGCTTTCTTT; CDR3 protein: CASSSGGTEAFF
D gene: TRBD2; V gene: TRBV7-2; J gene: TRBJ2-5; clone size: NA; CDR3 DNA: TGTGCCAGCAGCTTAGTCGGGGGGGCCGGGGAGACCCAGTACTTC; CDR3 protein: CASSLVGGAGETQYF
D gene: NA; V gene: TRBV7-2; J gene: TRBJ2-3; clone size: NA; CDR3 DNA: TGTGCCAGCAGCCCCCAGGCACAGCTCAGCACAGATACGCAGTATTTT; CDR3 protein: CASSPQAQLSTDTQYF
D gene: TRBD1; V gene: TRBV9; J gene: TRBJ1-6; clone size: NA; CDR3 DNA: TGTGCCAGCAGCGCCTCGACAGGGCGTGATTCACCCCTCCACTTT; CDR3 protein: CASSASTGRDSPLHF
D gene: NA; V gene: TRBV10-2; J gene: TRBJ2-7; clone size: NA; CDR3 DNA: TGCGCCAGCAGTGCTATAGGGGAAGAGCAGTACTTC; CDR3 protein: CASSAIGEEQYF
D gene: TRBD1; V gene: TRBV9; J gene: TRBJ1-2; clone size: once; CDR3 DNA: TGTGCCAGCAGCGTGGAGGGGGCTGGGTATGGCTACACCTTC; CDR3 protein: CASSVEGAGYGYTF
D gene: TRBD2; V gene: TRBV5-1; J gene: TRBJ2-5; clone size: NA; CDR3 DNA: TGCGCCAGCAGCTTGGGAGCGGGGGGGCGAGAGACCCAGTACTTC; CDR3 protein: CASSLGAGGRETQYF
D gene: NA; V gene: TRBV27; J gene: TRBJ1-1; clone size: once; CDR3 DNA: TGTGCCAGCAGCCCGACAGTCCACACTGAAGCTTTCTTT; CDR3 protein: CASSPTVHTEAFF
D gene: TRBD2; V gene: TRBV5-1; J gene: TRBJ2-2; clone size: NA; CDR3 DNA: TGCGCCAGCAGCGGGGGGCTAGCGGGCCCGGGGACCGGGGAGCTGTTTTTT; CDR3 protein: CASSGGLAGPGTGELFF
D gene: NA; V gene: TRBV24-1; J gene: TRBJ2-2; clone size: few; CDR3 DNA: TGTGCCACCAGTGATCCTCGTCGACTGCTAGGGGAGCTGTTTTTT; CDR3 protein: CATSDPRRLLGELFF
D gene: NA; V gene: TRBV4-1; J gene: TRBJ2-6; clone size: NA; CDR3 DNA: TGCGCCAGCAGCCCCGGGACAAATGGGGCCAACGTCCTGACTTTC; CDR3 protein: CASSPGTNGANVLTF
D gene: NA; V gene: TRBV3-1/TRBV3-2; J gene: TRBJ2-5; clone size: once; CDR3 DNA: TGTGCCAGCAGCCCAACCCTAGGAATGGTCCAAGAGACCCAGTACTTC; CDR3 protein: CASSPTLGMVQETQYF
D gene: NA; V gene: TRBV28; J gene: TRBJ2-1; clone size: NA; CDR3 DNA: TGTGCCAGCAGTCCGGAGCACCGGAGCAGCAATGAGCAGTTCTTC; CDR3 protein: CASSPEHRSSNEQFF
D gene: NA; V gene: TRBV29-1; J gene: TRBJ2-5; clone size: NA; CDR3 DNA: TGCAGCGCCCCGGACAGATTGGAGACCCAGTACTTC; CDR3 protein: CSAPDRLETQYF
D gene: NA; V gene: TRBV2; J gene: TRBJ2-3; clone size: NA; CDR3 DNA: TGTGCCAGCAGTGACCCCTTCCCCATCGCGTCGGGTGGAGATACGCAGTATTTT; CDR3 protein: CASSDPFPIASGGDTQYF
D gene: NA; V gene: TRBV3-1/TRBV3-2; J gene: TRBJ1-2; clone size: NA; CDR3 DNA: TGTGCCAGCAGCCAAGGGGAGGATGGCTACACCTTC; CDR3 protein: CASSQGEDGYTF
D gene: NA; V gene: TRBV19; J gene: TRBJ1-2; clone size: once; CDR3 DNA: TGTGCCAGTAGTCGGACTTACTATGGCTACACCTTC; CDR3 protein: CASSRTYYGYTF
D gene: TRBD2; V gene: TRBV4-2; J gene: TRBJ2-1; clone size: NA; CDR3 DNA: TGTGCCAGCAGCCTGGAAAAAGGCGGGGGGGTACCTGAGCAGTTCTTC; CDR3 protein: CASSLEKGGGVPEQFF
D gene: NA; V gene: TRBV5-1; J gene: TRBJ2-2; clone size: NA; CDR3 DNA: TGCGCCAGCAAGACAGGAGCCTCGAACACCGGGGAGCTGTTTTTT; CDR3 protein: CASKTGASNTGELFF
D gene: NA; V gene: TRBV19; J gene: TRBJ2-4; clone size: few; CDR3 DNA: TGTGCCAGTAGCCCCTGGGCGAGTGGCATTCAGTACTTC; CDR3 protein: CASSPWASGIQYF
D gene: TRBD1; V gene: TRBV10-1; J gene: TRBJ1-5; clone size: once; CDR3 DNA: TGCGCCAGCAGTGAGTCCGGGACAGATCAGCCCCAGCATTTT; CDR3 protein: CASSESGTDQPQHF
D gene: TRBD2; V gene: TRBV10-1; J gene: TRBJ2-3; clone size: NA; CDR3 DNA: TGCGCCAGCAGTGATGGCGGGGGGCCAGATACGCAGTATTTT; CDR3 protein: CASSDGGGPDTQYF
D gene: NA; V gene: TRBV5-1; J gene: TRBJ1-1; clone size: few; CDR3 DNA: TGCGCCAGCAGCTTGGGGACCGGTGGGAGCACTGAAGCTTTCTTT; CDR3 protein: CASSLGTGGSTEAFF
D gene: NA; V gene: TRBV19; J gene: TRBJ1-5; clone size: NA; CDR3 DNA: TGTGCCAGTAGTATAATAGGGGGAGGGGACAATCAGCCCCAGCATTTT; CDR3 protein: CASSIIGGGDNQPQHF
D gene: NA; V gene: TRBV14; J gene: TRBJ1-2; clone size: NA; CDR3 DNA: TGTGCCAGCAGCCAACGACCTAGTCGGGGAGGTAACTATGGCTACACCTTC; CDR3 protein: CASSQRPSRGGNYGYTF
D gene: TRBD2; V gene: TRBV2; J gene: TRBJ2-3; clone size: NA; CDR3 DNA: TGTGCCAGCAGGAGTCTAGCGGGGGGTACAGATACGCAGTATTTT; CDR3 protein: CASRSLAGGTDTQYF
D gene: TRBD1; V gene: TRBV27; J gene: TRBJ2-5; clone size: NA; CDR3 DNA: TGTGCCAGCCGACAGGGGGCTGAAATCGGGACCCAGTACTTC; CDR3 protein: CASRQGAEIGTQYF
D gene: TRBD2; V gene: TRBV24-1; J gene: TRBJ2-3; clone size: NA; CDR3 DNA: TGTGCCACCAGTGATTTGGGGGGGGGTTTCACAGATACGCAGTATTTT; CDR3 protein: CATSDLGGGFTDTQYF
D gene: NA; V gene: TRBV9; J gene: TRBJ1-6; clone size: NA; CDR3 DNA: TGTGCCAGCAGCGTAACCGACAGTCTAAATTCACCCCTCCACTTT; CDR3 protein: CASSVTDSLNSPLHF
D gene: NA; V gene: TRBV7-6; J gene: TRBJ2-5; clone size: NA; CDR3 DNA: TGTGCCAGCAGCTTAGAGGGGGGACAGTCATTCCAAGAGACCCAGTACTTC; CDR3 protein: CASSLEGGQSFQETQYF
D gene: NA; V gene: TRBV14; J gene: TRBJ2-1; clone size: NA; CDR3 DNA: TGTGCCAGCAGCCCTTCTAGGGCAGGGATGAGGAATGAGCAGTTCTTC; CDR3 protein: CASSPSRAGMRNEQFF
D gene: NA; V gene: TRBV29-1; J gene: TRBJ2-1; clone size: NA; CDR3 DNA: TGCAGCGTTGAACGGGGGAAGCAGTTCTTC; CDR3 protein: CSVERGKQFF
D gene: TRBD2; V gene: TRBV7-9; J gene: TRBJ2-3; clone size: NA; CDR3 DNA: TGTGCCAGCAGACCGGGACTAACGGAAGATACGCAGTATTTT; CDR3 protein: CASRPGLTEDTQYF
D gene: NA; V gene: TRBV13; J gene: TRBJ1-1; clone size: NA; CDR3 DNA: TGTGCCAGCAGCTTAGGGCAGGGGAACACTGAAGCTTTCTTT; CDR3 protein: CASSLGQGNTEAFF
D gene: TRBD1; V gene: TRBV29-1; J gene: TRBJ1-2; clone size: NA; CDR3 DNA: TGCAGCGTTGTGGACAGGGGGAACTATGGCTACACCTTC; CDR3 protein: CSVVDRGNYGYTF
D gene: NA; V gene: TRBV7-2; J gene: TRBJ2-1; clone size: NA; CDR3 DNA: TGTGCCAGCGCTCAGGGCTGGGTGAATGAGCAGTTCTTC; CDR3 protein: CASAQGWVNEQFF
D gene: TRBD1; V gene: TRBV5-6; J gene: TRBJ2-6; clone size: NA; CDR3 DNA: TGTGCCAGCAGCCTCCGGGACAGGGGGCTTCCTGGGGCCAACGTCCTGACTTTC; CDR3 protein: CASSLRDRGLPGANVLTF
D gene: NA; V gene: TRBV20-1; J gene: TRBJ1-1; clone size: NA; CDR3 DNA: TGCAGTGTCCCGGTAGTCACTGAAGCTTTCTTT; CDR3 protein: CSVPVVTEAFF
D gene: NA; V gene: TRBV27; J gene: TRBJ2-3; clone size: NA; CDR3 DNA: TGTGCCAGCAGTTTAACCCGATCGGGGGGCACAGATACGCAGTATTTT; CDR3 protein: CASSLTRSGGTDTQYF
D gene: TRBD2; V gene: TRBV9; J gene: TRBJ2-7; clone size: NA; CDR3 DNA: TGTGCCAGCAGCGTAGAAGCGGGGGATTCCTACGAGCAGTACTTC; CDR3 protein: CASSVEAGDSYEQYF
D gene: TRBD1; V gene: TRBV19; J gene: TRBJ1-5; clone size: NA; CDR3 DNA: TGTGCCAGCCGGGACAGACTCCATCAGCCCCAGCATTTT; CDR3 protein: CASRDRLHQPQHF
D gene: TRBD2; V gene: TRBV4-1; J gene: TRBJ2-5; clone size: NA; CDR3 DNA: TGCGCCAGCAGCCACCTACAGACTAGCGGGGCTGAGACCCAGTACTTC; CDR3 protein: CASSHLQTSGAETQYF
D gene: NA; V gene: TRBV4-2; J gene: TRBJ2-3; clone size: few; CDR3 DNA: TGTGCCAGCAGAGGCGGGGGCTACACAGATACGCAGTATTTT; CDR3 protein: CASRGGGYTDTQYF
D gene: TRBD1; V gene: TRBV29-1; J gene: TRBJ1-1; clone size: NA; CDR3 DNA: TGCAGCGTTGGAAGACAGGGGGGGAACACTGAAGCTTTCTTT; CDR3 protein: CSVGRQGGNTEAFF
D gene: TRBD1; V gene: TRBV27; J gene: TRBJ1-1; clone size: NA; CDR3 DNA: TGTGCCAGCAGTTCCGGGACAGGGGGCACTGAAGCTTTCTTT; CDR3 protein: CASSSGTGGTEAFF
D gene: NA; V gene: TRBV28; J gene: TRBJ2-1; clone size: NA; CDR3 DNA: TGTGCCAGCAGATACCTCGGGGTGGGGGGGCACAATGAGCAGTTCTTC; CDR3 protein: CASRYLGVGGHNEQFF
D gene: NA; V gene: TRBV19; J gene: TRBJ1-1; clone size: NA; CDR3 DNA: TGTGCCACGTCCGGAACAGGGTTTGTCACTGAAGCTTTCTTT; CDR3 protein: CATSGTGFVTEAFF
D gene: NA; V gene: TRBV30; J gene: TRBJ1-2; clone size: NA; CDR3 DNA: TGTGCCTGGAGTGAATTCCCCGGGGGTCGGAGTGGCTACACCTTC; CDR3 protein: CAWSEFPGGRSGYTF